The 12 T cell receptor beta chains below come from one sample, sequenced in a study of blood T cell repertoires in COVID-19. TCRdb keeps only in-frame clones here, not all; method: immunoSEQ multiplex PCR. Counted here are 49,000 or so clones, around 83% occurring once; the ten biggest clones make up less than 8%. Sample: peripheral blood. The receptor source for this set is a man in his sixties with active COVID-19.

This chain uses TRBV4-3 with TRBJ1-2; TRBD1 agrees at 8 bases. V shed 1 base and J 4 bases; nucleotides not matched to a gene: 11. CDR1 is LGHNA and CDR2 is YSLEER in the germline V gene. CDR3 length equals 17 residues. CDR3 nucleotide sequence: TGCGCCAGCAGCCAAGTTCCAGGGGGCCAGGATGGCTATGGCTACACCTTC. Translating gives CASSQVPGGQDGYGYTF.

V and J are TRBV5-5 and TRBJ2-3; TRBD2 aligns across 15 bases. V lost 4 bases to trimming and J lost 5 bases; unmatched junction nucleotides: 5. Germline CDR1 SGHKS, CDR2 YYEKEE (reference sequence). The CDR3 is 16 amino acids. CDR3 amino acids: CASSLGLAGGEDTQYF. CDR3 bases: TGTGCCAGCAGCCTGGGACTAGCGGGAGGAGAAGATACGCAGTATTTT.

This clone was counted a few times. The chain employs TRBV7-8 and TRBJ2-3; 7 bases agree with TRBD1. J was trimmed by 9 bases and V by 1 base; bases with no gene match: 7. Germline V gives CDR1 SGHVS, CDR2 FQNEAQ. CDR3 length: 14 amino acids. The CDR3 nucleotides are TGTGCCAGCAGCTTAGAAGGGGGCAGCGACACGCAGTATTTT. Translation gives CASSLEGGSDTQYF.

The genes are TRBV7-2 and TRBJ2-3; TRBD1 aligns across 8 bases. V was clipped by 4 bases and J by 6 bases; unmatched bases: 0. Germline values: CDR1 SGHTA, CDR2 FQGNSA. The CDR3 covers 12 residues. CDR3 coding DNA: TGTGCCAGCAGCTGGGACAGGGATACGCAGTATTTT. Translating it yields CASSWDRDTQYF. Full variable domain (remainder filled in from reference TRBV7-2 and TRBJ2-3): GAGVSQSPSNKVTEKGKDVELRCDPISGHTALYWYRQSLGQGLEFLIYFQGNSAPDKSGLPSDRFSAERTGGSVSTLTIQRTQQEDSAVYLCASSWDRDTQYFGPGTRLTVL.

The rearrangement links TRBV7-3 to TRBJ2-2, with D maybe TRBD1 (6 bases). The CDR3 has 16 amino acids. Germline-derived CDR1 and CDR2 are SGHTA and FQGTGA. V lost 4 bases and J lost 1, with 13 bases in between. The CDR3 loop reads CASSSATGWNTGELFF. DNA of the CDR3: TGTGCCAGCAGCTCCGCGACAGGCTGGAACACCGGGGAGCTGTTTTTT.

The chain couples TRBV28 to TRBJ1-2, with a weak D call TRBD1 (5 bases). CDR1 is MDHEN, CDR2 SYDVKM, per germline. V lost 1 base, J lost 2 bases, and 11 bases lay in between. This CDR3 has 15 residues. The CDR3 region is CASSLSGRPNYGYTF. DNA of the CDR3: TGTGCCAGCAGTTTATCAGGGCGACCGAACTATGGCTACACCTTC.

This chain joins TRBV11-3 and TRBJ2-2; 14 bases are a match to TRBD2. The V segment lost 4 bases and the J segment 2 bases; nucleotides outside the gene matches: 6. The V gene's germline CDR1 is SGHNT and CDR2 YENEEA. The CDR3 has 18 amino acids. CDR3 residues: CASSSTGTSGSNTGELFF. The CDR3 DNA is TGTGCCAGCAGCTCCACGGGGACTAGCGGGAGTAACACCGGGGAGCTGTTTTTT.

This chain connects TRBV21-1 to TRBJ2-7; the D call in the table, TRBD2, was not verified against the DNA. TRBV21-1 is flagged as a pseudogene. This CDR3 has 13 amino acids. The CDR3 sequence is CASSTTSGYEQYF. CDR3 nucleotides: TGTGCCAGCAGCACGACTAGCGGATACGAGCAGTACTTC.

This chain joins TRBV7-9 and TRBJ2-7; a weak D match, TRBD2 (6 bases). The CDR3 spans 12 residues. CDR1 and CDR2 (germline): SEHNR, FQNEAQ (reference sequence). Deletions cut 5 bases from V and 5 bases from J, with 10 bases between. In DNA, the CDR3 is TGTGCCAGCAGCCCATGGAGGGACGAGCAGTACTTC. Translated, it gives CASSPWRDEQYF.

The chain has TRBV27 and TRBJ2-1, with 13 bases lining up with TRBD2. This CDR3 is built from 15 residues. Germline V gene lookup returns CDR1 MNHEY and CDR2 SMNVEV (reference sequence). V trimming: 7 bases; J trimming: 5 bases; junction bases outside the gene matches: 5. CDR3 sequence reads: CASTEGTSGNNEQFF. In DNA, the CDR3 is TGTGCCAGCACTGAAGGGACTAGCGGGAACAATGAGCAGTTCTTC.

This clone was observed once. The chain recombines TRBV6-6 with TRBJ1-4; 8 bases map to TRBD1. The CDR3 runs to 17 residues. In germline, CDR1 is MNHNY, CDR2 SVGAGI (reference sequence). The trim removed 5 bases at V and 4 bases at J, leaving 12 bases unmatched. The chain's CDR3 is CASSQRRQGTSNEKLFF. The CDR3 DNA is TGTGCCAGCAGTCAAAGAAGACAGGGGACAAGTAATGAAAAACTGTTTTTT.

This rearrangement joins TRBV5-1 to TRBJ2-5, with 7 bases fitting TRBD2. This CDR3 contains 16 residues. The ends lost 1 base at V and 5 bases at J; junction bases unmatched: 11. The germline V gene has CDR1 SGHRS and CDR2 YFSETQ. CDR3 bases: TGCGCCAGCAGCTTGTTCGGGGGAGGGCCGGGGGAGACCCAGTACTTC. As protein: CASSLFGGGPGETQYF. Full variable domain (outside the CDR3, taken from reference TRBV5-1 and TRBJ2-5): KAGVTQTPRYLIKTRGQQVTLSCSPISGHRSVSWYQQTPGQGLQFLFEYFSETQRNKGNFPGRFSGRQFSNSRSEMNVSTLELGDSALYLCASSLFGGGPGETQYFGPGTRLLVL.